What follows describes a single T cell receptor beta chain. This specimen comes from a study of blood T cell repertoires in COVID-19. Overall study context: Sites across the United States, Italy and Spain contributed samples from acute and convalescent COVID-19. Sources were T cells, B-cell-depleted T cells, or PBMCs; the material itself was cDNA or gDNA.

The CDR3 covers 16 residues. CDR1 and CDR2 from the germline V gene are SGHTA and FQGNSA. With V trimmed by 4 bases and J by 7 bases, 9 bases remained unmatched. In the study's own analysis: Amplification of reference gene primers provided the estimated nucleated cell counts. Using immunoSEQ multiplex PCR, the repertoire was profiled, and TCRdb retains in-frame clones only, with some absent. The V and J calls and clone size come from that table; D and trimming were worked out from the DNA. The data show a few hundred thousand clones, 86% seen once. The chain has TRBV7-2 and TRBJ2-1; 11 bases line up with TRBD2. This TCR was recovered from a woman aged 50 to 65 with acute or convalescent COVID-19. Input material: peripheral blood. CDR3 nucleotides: TGTGCCAGCAGCTCCCGACTAGCGGGAATCGTAAATGAGCAGTTCTTC. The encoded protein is CASSSRLAGIVNEQFF.